This is a list of T cell receptor beta chains from one sample in a study. Each CDR3 protein is one row after TCRdb ran MiXCR on the 5' RACE reads. The sample records 13,000 or so distinct CDR3 sequences, less than 25% being singletons. The sample was naive CD4+ T cells sorted from blood. Receptor source: a female donor with breast cancer. Each CDR3 is given with its conserved first and last residue. The D gene is left open where the match is weak. Size tells how often a clone was seen (once, few, many) or the class of an expanded clone, and some rows leave it out.

size,V,J,D,CDR3,DNA
few,TRBV4-1,TRBJ1-1,TRBD1,CASSQDRGTGFRNTEAFF,TGCGCCAGCAGCCAAGATCGTGGGACAGGGTTCAGGAACACTGAAGCTTTCTTT
few,TRBV6-5,TRBJ2-5,TRBD2,CASSSWTSGSQETQYF,TGTGCCAGCAGTTCGTGGACTAGCGGGTCCCAAGAGACCCAGTACTTC
medium-sized,TRBV7-3,TRBJ2-1,NA,CASSLTGLFDEQFF,TGTGCCAGCAGCTTAACGGGGCTCTTCGATGAGCAGTTCTTC
few,TRBV7-2,TRBJ1-5,NA,CASSGQLNQPQHF,TGTGCCAGCAGTGGACAGCTCAATCAGCCCCAGCATTTT
many,TRBV4-1,TRBJ2-1,NA,CASSQGPEGYEQFF,TGCGCCAGCAGCCAGGGGCCTGAGGGATATGAGCAGTTCTTC
medium-sized,TRBV7-3,TRBJ2-1,TRBD1,CASSADRVNEQFF,TGTGCCAGCAGCGCGGACAGGGTCAATGAGCAGTTCTTC
NA,TRBV19,TRBJ2-1,NA,CASSISSMGYAFF,TGTGCCAGTAGTATATCGTCTATGGGGTATGCGTTCTTC
many,TRBV29-1,TRBJ2-1,NA,CSVDTSLINNEQFF,TGCAGCGTGGATACTAGTCTAATAAACAATGAGCAGTTCTTC
few,TRBV29-1,TRBJ2-1,NA,CSVDTSLVNNEQFF,TGCAGCGTGGATACTAGTCTAGTAAACAATGAGCAGTTCTTC
many,TRBV25-1,TRBJ2-1,NA,CASRGQAYNEQFF,TGTGCCAGCCGCGGACAAGCCTACAATGAGCAGTTCTTC
many,TRBV5-1,TRBJ2-2,TRBD2,CASSSGVAGGIYGELFF,TGCGCCAGCAGCTCCGGGGTAGCGGGAGGAATCTACGGGGAGCTGTTTTTT
medium-sized,TRBV6-6,TRBJ1-1,NA,CASSPTGMVPEAFF,TGTGCCAGCAGCCCTACAGGTATGGTCCCTGAAGCTTTCTTT
medium-sized,TRBV20-1,TRBJ2-1,NA,CSARGQSVELFF,TGCAGTGCTAGAGGACAGTCCGTTGAGCTGTTCTTC
NA,TRBV4-1,TRBJ2-1,NA,CASCPGVDYNEQFF,TGCGCCAGCTGTCCGGGAGTTGACTACAATGAGCAGTTCTTC
many,TRBV5-1,TRBJ2-5,NA,CASSPAPDREGGETQYF,TGCGCCAGCAGCCCCGCGCCGGACAGAGAGGGAGGGGAGACCCAGTACTTC
NA,TRBV20-1,TRBJ2-7,TRBD2,CRARTGTSSYEQYF,TGCAGGGCTAGAACCGGGACTAGCAGCTACGAGCAGTACTTC
medium-sized,TRBV6-5,TRBJ2-3,NA,CASSYSGGTQYF,TGTGCCAGCAGTTACTCTGGGGGTACGCAGTATTTT
medium-sized,TRBV7-2,TRBJ1-6,NA,CASSVTGSYNSPLHF,TGTGCCAGCAGCGTAACAGGATCCTATAATTCACCCCTCCACTTT
medium-sized,TRBV6-5,TRBJ2-1,NA,CASSFKPPGRKFF,TGTGCCAGCAGTTTCAAACCCCCGGGCAGGAAGTTCTTC
many,TRBV3-1,TRBJ2-5,NA,CASVGGPETQYF,TGTGCCAGCGTCGGGGGGCCGGAGACCCAGTACTTC
few,TRBV20-1,TRBJ2-1,NA,CSARGDAYNEQFF,TGCAGTGCTAGAGGAGATGCCTACAATGAGCAGTTCTTC
medium-sized,TRBV7-2,TRBJ1-2,NA,CASSPRTAQRAYGYTF,TGTGCCAGCAGCCCCCGGACAGCTCAAAGGGCCTATGGCTACACCTTC
many,TRBV6-5,TRBJ2-3,NA,CASSYGTSSNTDTQYF,TGTGCCAGCAGTTACGGGACTTCTAGCAACACAGATACGCAGTATTTT
NA,TRBV29-1,TRBJ2-5,NA,CSVEYRAARETQYF,TGCAGCGTTGAATATAGAGCAGCCCGGGAGACCCAGTACTTC
medium-sized,TRBV4-1,TRBJ2-7,NA,CASTAGPKQYF,TGCGCCAGCACGGCTGGGCCAAAGCAGTACTTC
NA,TRBV7-9,TRBJ1-1,NA,CASSLGKGNTEAFF,TGTGCCAGCAGCTTAGGGAAAGGGAACACTGAAGCTTTCTTT
many,TRBV6-5,TRBJ1-2,NA,CASSLAGRGDGYTF,TGTGCCAGCAGTTTGGCCGGGAGAGGCGATGGCTACACCTTC
medium-sized,TRBV28,TRBJ2-1,TRBD1,CASRPGTGKYNEQFF,TGTGCCAGCAGACCCGGGACAGGGAAGTACAATGAGCAGTTCTTC
once,TRBV7-9,TRBJ2-1,NA,CASSTMHEQFF,TGTGCCAGCAGCACTATGCATGAGCAGTTCTTC
many,TRBV20-1,TRBJ2-1,TRBD2,CSAWGGGTSGSNEQFF,TGCAGTGCTTGGGGGGGGGGGACTAGCGGGAGCAATGAGCAGTTCTTC
medium-sized,TRBV5-1,TRBJ2-1,NA,CASSMGLPSYNEQFF,TGCGCCAGCAGCATGGGACTTCCCTCCTACAATGAGCAGTTCTTC